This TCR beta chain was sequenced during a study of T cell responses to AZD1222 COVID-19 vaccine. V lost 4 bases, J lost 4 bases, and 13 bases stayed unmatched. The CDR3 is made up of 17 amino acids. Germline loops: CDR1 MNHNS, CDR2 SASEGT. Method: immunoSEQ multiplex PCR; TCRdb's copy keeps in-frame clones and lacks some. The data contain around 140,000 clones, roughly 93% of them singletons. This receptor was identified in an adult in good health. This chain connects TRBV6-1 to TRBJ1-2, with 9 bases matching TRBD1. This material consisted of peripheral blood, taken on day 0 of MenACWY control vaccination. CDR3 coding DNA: TGTGCCAGCAGTGGAAAGGGGGGACAGGGAGGAATCTATGGCTACACCTTC. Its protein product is CASSGKGGQGGIYGYTF.